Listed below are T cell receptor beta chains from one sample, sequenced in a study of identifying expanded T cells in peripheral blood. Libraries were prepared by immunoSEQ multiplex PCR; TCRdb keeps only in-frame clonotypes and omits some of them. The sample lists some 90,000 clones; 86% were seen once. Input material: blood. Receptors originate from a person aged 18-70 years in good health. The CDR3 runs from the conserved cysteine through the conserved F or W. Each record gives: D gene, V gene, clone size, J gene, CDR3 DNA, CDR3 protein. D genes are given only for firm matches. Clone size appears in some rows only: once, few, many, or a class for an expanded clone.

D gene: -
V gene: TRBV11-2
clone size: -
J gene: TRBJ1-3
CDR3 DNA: TGTGCCAGCAGCCGCACAGGGTTCTCGAGAAACACCATATATTTT
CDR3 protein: CASSRTGFSRNTIYF

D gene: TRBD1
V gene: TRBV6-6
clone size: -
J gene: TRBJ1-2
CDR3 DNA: TGTGCCAGCAGTACAAGACAGGGGTGGTTTTCCTATGGCTACACCTTC
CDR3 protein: CASSTRQGWFSYGYTF

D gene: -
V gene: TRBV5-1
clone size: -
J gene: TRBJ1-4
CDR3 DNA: TGCGCCAGCAGCAGTCAGGGGATCGGAAACGAAAAACTGTTTTTT
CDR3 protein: CASSSQGIGNEKLFF

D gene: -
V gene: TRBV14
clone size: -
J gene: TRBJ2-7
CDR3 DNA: TGTGCCAGCAGCCAGGTTTACGAGCAGTACTTC
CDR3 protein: CASSQVYEQYF

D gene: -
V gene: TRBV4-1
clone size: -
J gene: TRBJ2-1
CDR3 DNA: TGCGCCAGCAGCCCTAGCCCCCTATACAATGAGCAGTTCTTC
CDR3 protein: CASSPSPLYNEQFF

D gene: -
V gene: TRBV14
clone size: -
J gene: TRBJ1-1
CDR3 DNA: TGTGCCAGCAGCCAAGCTAGCTGGAACACTGAAGCTTTCTTT
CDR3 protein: CASSQASWNTEAFF

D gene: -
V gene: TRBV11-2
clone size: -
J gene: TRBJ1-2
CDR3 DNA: TGTGCCAGCAGCCCCAACCTCGTGCACTATGGCTACACCTTC
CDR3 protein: CASSPNLVHYGYTF

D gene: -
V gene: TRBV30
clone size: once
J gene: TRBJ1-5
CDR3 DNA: TGTGCCTGGCAACAGGGCCCAAATCAGCCCCAGCATTTT
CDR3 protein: CAWQQGPNQPQHF

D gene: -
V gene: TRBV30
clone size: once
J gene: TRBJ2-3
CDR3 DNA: TGTGCCTGGAGTGTTCTTAGTACATCCCGCACAGATACGCAGTATTTT
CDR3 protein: CAWSVLSTSRTDTQYF

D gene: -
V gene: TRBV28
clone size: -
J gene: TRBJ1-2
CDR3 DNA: TGTGCCAGCAGTTTAGCGCTACGCTATGGCTACACCTTC
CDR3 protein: CASSLALRYGYTF

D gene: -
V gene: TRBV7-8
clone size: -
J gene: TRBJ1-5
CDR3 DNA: TGTGCCAGCAGCACGGACCCCCGCAATCAGCCCCAGCATTTT
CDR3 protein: CASSTDPRNQPQHF

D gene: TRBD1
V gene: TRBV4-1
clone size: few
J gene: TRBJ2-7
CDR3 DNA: TGCGCCAGCAGCCAAGGGACAGGCTACGAGCAGTACTTC
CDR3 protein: CASSQGTGYEQYF

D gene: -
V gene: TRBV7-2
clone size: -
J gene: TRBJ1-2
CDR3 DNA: TGTGCCAGCAGCCCCACAAGGGGCTATGGCTACACCTTC
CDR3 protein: CASSPTRGYGYTF

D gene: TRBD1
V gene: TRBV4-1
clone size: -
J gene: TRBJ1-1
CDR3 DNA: TGCGCCAGCAGCCATCCGGACAGGGGGGGAACTGAAGCTTTCTTT
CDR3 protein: CASSHPDRGGTEAFF

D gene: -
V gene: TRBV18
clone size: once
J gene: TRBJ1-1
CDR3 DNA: TGTGCCAGCTCACCACTGACTAGGAACACTGAAGCTTTCTTT
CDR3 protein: CASSPLTRNTEAFF

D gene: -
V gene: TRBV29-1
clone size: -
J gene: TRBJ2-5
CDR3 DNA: TGCAGCGTTGGGCCCGGGGCCCAGTACTTC
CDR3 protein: CSVGPGAQYF

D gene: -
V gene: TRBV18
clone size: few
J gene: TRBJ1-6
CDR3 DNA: TGTGCCAGCTACGATAATTCACCCCTCCACTTT
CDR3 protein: CASYDNSPLHF

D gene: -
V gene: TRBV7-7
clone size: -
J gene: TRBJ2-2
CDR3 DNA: TGTGCCAGCAGCCTCACAGATAACACCGGGGAGCTGTTTTTT
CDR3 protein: CASSLTDNTGELFF

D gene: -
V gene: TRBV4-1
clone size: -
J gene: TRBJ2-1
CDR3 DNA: TGCGCCAGCAGCCAAAGGTTGATCGACTCCTACAATGAGCAGTTCTTC
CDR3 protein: CASSQRLIDSYNEQFF

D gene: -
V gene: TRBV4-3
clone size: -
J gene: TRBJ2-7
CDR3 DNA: TGCGCCAGCAGCCAGGCCAGGGTGTACGAGCAGTACTTC
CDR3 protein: CASSQARVYEQYF

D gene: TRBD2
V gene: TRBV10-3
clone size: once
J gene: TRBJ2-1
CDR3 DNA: TGTGCCATCAGTGGGAAGGTTGGACTAGAGGAAGGTGAGCAGTTCTTC
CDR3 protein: CAISGKVGLEEGEQFF

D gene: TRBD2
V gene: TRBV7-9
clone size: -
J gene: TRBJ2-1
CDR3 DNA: TGTGCCAGCAGCTTAGGCATTAGCGGGGATTCGACCTACAATGAGCAGTTCTTC
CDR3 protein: CASSLGISGDSTYNEQFF

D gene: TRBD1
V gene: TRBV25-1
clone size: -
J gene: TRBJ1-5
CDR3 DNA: TGTGCCAGCAGTGTAACAGGGGGACAGCCCCAGCATTTT
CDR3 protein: CASSVTGGQPQHF

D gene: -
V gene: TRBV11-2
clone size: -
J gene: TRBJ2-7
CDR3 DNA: TGTGCCAGCAGCCTGCCTTCTAGGGCCCGGGCACAGCAGTACTTC
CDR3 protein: CASSLPSRARAQQYF

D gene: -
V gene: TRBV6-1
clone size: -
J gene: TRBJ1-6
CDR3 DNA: TGTGCCAGCAGTGAAGGGGCACGGGTAGATAATTCACCCCTCCACTTT
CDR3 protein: CASSEGARVDNSPLHF

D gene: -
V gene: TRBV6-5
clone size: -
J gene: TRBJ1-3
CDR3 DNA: TGTGCCAGCAGTCGCGAAAGGGCCTCCGGAAACACCATATATTTT
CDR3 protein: CASSRERASGNTIYF

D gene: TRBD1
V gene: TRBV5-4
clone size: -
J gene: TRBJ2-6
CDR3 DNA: TGTGCCAGCAGCTTTGGACAGGGAGCTGGGGCCAACGTCCTGACTTTC
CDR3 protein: CASSFGQGAGANVLTF

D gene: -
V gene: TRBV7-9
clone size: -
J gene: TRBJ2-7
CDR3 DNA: TGTGCCAGCAGCTTAGAAGGCAGGCTATCCTTC
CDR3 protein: CASSLEGRLSF

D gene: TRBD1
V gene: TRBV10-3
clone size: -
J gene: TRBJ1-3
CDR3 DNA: TGTGCCATCAGTGAGATCTGGACAGGGTCTGGAAACACCATATATTTT
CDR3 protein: CAISEIWTGSGNTIYF

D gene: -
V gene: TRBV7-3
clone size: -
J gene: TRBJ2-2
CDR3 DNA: TGTGCCAGCAGCCGAGAGGGTCCCGGGGAGCTGTTTTTT
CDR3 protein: CASSREGPGELFF

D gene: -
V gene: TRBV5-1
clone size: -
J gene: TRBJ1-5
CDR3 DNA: TGCGCCAGCAGCAATGGACTCAATCAGCCCCAGCATTTT
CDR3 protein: CASSNGLNQPQHF

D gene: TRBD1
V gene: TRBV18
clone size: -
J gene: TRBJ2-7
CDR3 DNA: TGTGCCAGCTCTCAAAATACCGGGACAGGGGGTAGGGAGCAGTACTTC
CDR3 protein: CASSQNTGTGGREQYF

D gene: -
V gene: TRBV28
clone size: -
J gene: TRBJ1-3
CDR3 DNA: TGTGCCAGCAGTGGTGGAAGGGAATATTTT
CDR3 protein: CASSGGREYF

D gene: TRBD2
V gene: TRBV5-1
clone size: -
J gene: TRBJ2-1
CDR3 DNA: TGCGCCAGCAGCCCGGGGGGGGCGCATGAGCAGTTCTTC
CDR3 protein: CASSPGGAHEQFF

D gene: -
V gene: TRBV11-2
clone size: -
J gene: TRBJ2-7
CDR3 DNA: TGTGCCAGCAGCCCGCTGTCAGGGCCCTCCTACGAGCAGTACTTC
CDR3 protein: CASSPLSGPSYEQYF

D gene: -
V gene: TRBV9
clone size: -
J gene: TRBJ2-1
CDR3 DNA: TGTGCCAGCAGCGTATCCGGGACCCAAACCAATGAGCAGTTCTTC
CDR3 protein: CASSVSGTQTNEQFF

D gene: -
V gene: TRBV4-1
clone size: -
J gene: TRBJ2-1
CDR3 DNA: TGCGCCAGCAGCCAAGCAGGGCAACCTCACAATGAGCAGTTCTTC
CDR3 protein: CASSQAGQPHNEQFF

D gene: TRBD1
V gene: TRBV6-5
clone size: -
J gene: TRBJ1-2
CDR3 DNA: TGTGCCAGCAGCCAGTCCGGGACAGGCTTATATGGCTACACCTTC
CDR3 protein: CASSQSGTGLYGYTF

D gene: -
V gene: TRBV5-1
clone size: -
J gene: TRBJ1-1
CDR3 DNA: TGCGCCAGCAAAACGCAGATGAACACTGAAGCTTTCTTT
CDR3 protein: CASKTQMNTEAFF

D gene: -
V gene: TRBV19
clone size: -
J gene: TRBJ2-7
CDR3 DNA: TGTGCCAGTAGTATAGCGGGGGGCTTCAACGAGCAGTACTTC
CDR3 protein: CASSIAGGFNEQYF

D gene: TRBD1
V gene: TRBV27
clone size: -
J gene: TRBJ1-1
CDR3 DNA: TGTGCCAGCGCCAGGGACAGGGGGCTATCCACTGAAGCTTTCTTT
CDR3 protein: CASARDRGLSTEAFF

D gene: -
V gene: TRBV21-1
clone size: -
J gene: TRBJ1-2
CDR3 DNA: TGTGCCAGCACCACGAAAGGGAGGGACAGCCCGTATCACTATGGCTACACCTTC
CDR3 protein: CASTTKGRDSPYHYGYTF

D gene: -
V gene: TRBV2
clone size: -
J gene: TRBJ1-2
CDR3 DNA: TGTGCCAGCAGGAGGGGGACCGAACTATTGAGGATCTATGGCTACACCTTC
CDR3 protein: CASRRGTELLRIYGYTF

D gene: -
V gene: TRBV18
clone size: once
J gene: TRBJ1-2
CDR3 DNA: TGTGCCAGCTCTAGGGACCGGGAGGGCTACACCTTC
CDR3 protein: CASSRDREGYTF

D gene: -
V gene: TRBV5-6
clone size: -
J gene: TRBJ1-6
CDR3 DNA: TGTGCCAGCAGCTTACGGCAGGGGTTACGGTCACCCCTCCACTTT
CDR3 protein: CASSLRQGLRSPLHF

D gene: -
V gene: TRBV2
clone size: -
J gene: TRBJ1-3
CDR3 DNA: TGTGCCAGCAGTGCGATGATTGGGGTCAACACCATATATTTT
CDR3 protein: CASSAMIGVNTIYF

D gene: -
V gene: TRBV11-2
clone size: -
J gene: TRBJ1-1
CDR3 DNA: TGTGCCAGCAGCTTCCTAGGGGGTTTAACCACTGAAGCTTTCTTT
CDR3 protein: CASSFLGGLTTEAFF

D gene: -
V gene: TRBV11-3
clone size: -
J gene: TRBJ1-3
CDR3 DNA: TGTGCCAGCAGCTTAGATGCGGCTAGCTCTGGAAACACCATATATTTT
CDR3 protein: CASSLDAASSGNTIYF

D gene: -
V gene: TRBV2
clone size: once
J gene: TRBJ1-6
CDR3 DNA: TGTGCCAGCAGCCTTCAAAGGGAGAATTCACCCCTCCACTTT
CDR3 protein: CASSLQRENSPLHF

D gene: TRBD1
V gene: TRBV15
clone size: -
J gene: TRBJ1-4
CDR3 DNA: TGTGCCTCGCGCCCGGACAGGGGGGAGAGCGGGGATGAAAAACTGTTTTTT
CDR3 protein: CASRPDRGESGDEKLFF